The 7 T cell receptor beta chains below were found in one sample sequenced in a study of Tregs in tolerant kidney transplant recipients. Data came from immunoSEQ multiplex PCR; TCRdb stores just in-frame clones and leaves some out. The profile covers tens of thousands of clones, with 75% to 95% appearing a single time and about 0.7% taken by the ten largest. Material for sequencing was Tregs from blood. These receptor sequences come from a human donor in good health.

The chain joins TRBV5-1 to TRBJ2-7, with 7 positions matching TRBD1. The CDR3 extends over 14 amino acids. CDR1 is SGHRS and CDR2 is YFSETQ in the germline V gene. The V gene end was trimmed by 4 bases and the J gene end by 3 bases; junction bases not matched to a gene: 7. The CDR3 DNA reads as TGCGCCAGCAGCCTCGGGACAGTTAACTACGAGCAGTACTTC. Its translation: CASSLGTVNYEQYF.

The chain employs TRBV30 and TRBJ1-1, with D unclear. V dropped 5 bases and J dropped 1 base, with 5 bases sitting between them. The CDR3 sequence is 11 residues long. Germline V gene data show CDR1 as GTSNPN and CDR2 as SVGIG (reference sequence). This CDR3 reads CAWQKNTEAFF. The CDR3 DNA reads TGTGCCTGGCAGAAGAACACTGAAGCTTTCTTT.

This chain joins TRBV15 and TRBJ1-2; D uncertain. CDR1 and CDR2 from the germline V gene are LNHNV and YYDKDF (reference sequence). V lost 3 bases to trimming and J lost 8 bases, with 19 bases between them. CDR3 length equals 15 residues. For the CDR3, the DNA is TGTGCCACCAGCAGCCTAATTGAGGGTATCAGAGGCTACACCTTC. It encodes CATSSLIEGIRGYTF.

The gene calls are TRBV6-5 and TRBJ2-2; 9 bases fit TRBD1. The CDR3 has 14 residues. The V gene end was trimmed by 5 bases and the J gene end by 3 bases; junction bases not matched to a gene: 1. Germline CDR1 reads MNHEY; CDR2 reads SVGAGI. The CDR3 loop is CASSRTGDTGELFF. The CDR3 nucleotides are TGTGCCAGCAGTCGGACAGGGGACACCGGGGAGCTGTTTTTT.

The rearrangement links TRBV4-1 to TRBJ2-5; either TRBD1 or TRBD2 may fit D (5 bases each). V lost 4 bases and J lost 4, with 13 bases in between. The germline V gene has CDR1 MGHRA and CDR2 YSYEKL. CDR3 length: 14 amino acids. The chain's CDR3 is CASSPWGGGETQYF. The CDR3, as DNA: TGCGCCAGCAGCCCCTGGGGTGGGGGAGAGACCCAGTACTTC.

The chain employs TRBV7-9 and TRBJ1-3; D is unresolved. In germline, CDR1 is SEHNR, CDR2 FQNEAQ (reference sequence). The CDR3 runs to 15 residues. Trimming removed 1 base at V and 5 bases at J, with 12 bases between. This CDR3 is CASSLGAGFRNTIYF. The CDR3 DNA reads as TGTGCCAGCAGCTTAGGGGCAGGATTTCGAAACACCATATATTTT.

This clone was found once. This chain connects TRBV11-2 to TRBJ1-1, with 8 bases that match TRBD1. With 1 base clipped from V and 7 bases from J, the junction kept 5 bases outside the gene matches. This CDR3 spans 14 amino acids. CDR1 SGHAT and CDR2 FQNNGV come from the germline V gene. The CDR3 nucleotides read TGTGCCAGCAGCTTAGCGTTCACAGGGGGTGAAGCTTTCTTT. The encoded protein is CASSLAFTGGEAFF.